Listed below are T cell receptor beta chains from one sample, sequenced in a study of blood T cell repertoires in COVID-19. Produced via immunoSEQ multiplex PCR; TCRdb's table is partial and in-frame only. Of 68,000 or so clones listed, 85% to 90% are singletons. The sample was peripheral blood. These receptors all stem from a man in his fifties or sixties with acute or convalescent COVID-19. Each CDR3 is given without its conserved first and last residue. Each record gives: D gene, V gene, clone size, CDR3 protein. D genes are given only for firm matches. Where a row states a size, it is once, few, many or the class of an expanded clone; other rows omit it.

d_call: NA
v_call: TRBV5-5
clone_size: NA
cdr3_aa: ASSLRAVRGDEQF

d_call: NA
v_call: TRBV7-2
clone_size: NA
cdr3_aa: ASSPDGRAEAF

d_call: NA
v_call: TRBV2
clone_size: NA
cdr3_aa: ASSLRAGDQPQH

d_call: TRBD1
v_call: TRBV5-1
clone_size: NA
cdr3_aa: ASSLGYGTGGTGELF

d_call: TRBD2
v_call: TRBV7-9
clone_size: NA
cdr3_aa: ASSRSDTAGGREQY

d_call: NA
v_call: TRBV7-9
clone_size: NA
cdr3_aa: ASSAGPNTEAF

d_call: NA
v_call: TRBV18
clone_size: NA
cdr3_aa: ASSPQGLGTEAF

d_call: TRBD1
v_call: TRBV19
clone_size: NA
cdr3_aa: ASSIGTAMEPQH

d_call: NA
v_call: TRBV28
clone_size: NA
cdr3_aa: ASNGFYEQY

d_call: NA
v_call: TRBV7-9
clone_size: NA
cdr3_aa: ASSLTGARTD

d_call: NA
v_call: TRBV5-4
clone_size: NA
cdr3_aa: ASSLEGTLTEAF

d_call: TRBD1
v_call: TRBV28
clone_size: NA
cdr3_aa: ASSLDRAVYNEQF

d_call: TRBD2
v_call: TRBV28
clone_size: NA
cdr3_aa: ASSFWGSGGGELF

d_call: TRBD2
v_call: TRBV7-2
clone_size: NA
cdr3_aa: ASSQDGLALTGELF

d_call: NA
v_call: TRBV6-5
clone_size: NA
cdr3_aa: ASRVEPRESGEQY

d_call: NA
v_call: TRBV6-5
clone_size: NA
cdr3_aa: ASSYSGSYNEQF

d_call: TRBD2
v_call: TRBV7-2
clone_size: NA
cdr3_aa: ASSLELAGPSYEQY

d_call: NA
v_call: TRBV28
clone_size: NA
cdr3_aa: ASRSQGRSYNEQF

d_call: NA
v_call: TRBV2
clone_size: once
cdr3_aa: ASSEHQGSYEQY

d_call: TRBD1
v_call: TRBV19
clone_size: NA
cdr3_aa: ASSSTEGAPGNTIY

d_call: NA
v_call: TRBV28
clone_size: NA
cdr3_aa: ASSPPGYTEAF

d_call: NA
v_call: TRBV30
clone_size: once
cdr3_aa: AWSVAGNRNTEAF

d_call: TRBD2
v_call: TRBV3-1/TRBV3-2
clone_size: NA
cdr3_aa: ASSQIGGRGDEQF

d_call: TRBD1
v_call: TRBV6-1
clone_size: NA
cdr3_aa: ASSEFSGTGAQKLF

d_call: NA
v_call: TRBV18
clone_size: NA
cdr3_aa: ASSPARDQVLSGANVLT

d_call: TRBD1
v_call: TRBV6-5
clone_size: NA
cdr3_aa: ASRDSNNYGYT

d_call: TRBD2
v_call: TRBV11-3
clone_size: NA
cdr3_aa: ASSSGLADPGEQY

d_call: TRBD1
v_call: TRBV12-3/TRBV12-4
clone_size: NA
cdr3_aa: ASTNPGTGGYT

d_call: NA
v_call: TRBV6-2/TRBV6-3
clone_size: NA
cdr3_aa: ASSYLGPEAF

d_call: NA
v_call: TRBV2
clone_size: NA
cdr3_aa: ARSGTSGNTIY

d_call: TRBD2
v_call: TRBV28
clone_size: once
cdr3_aa: ASRSVGGLAGGSQETQY

d_call: NA
v_call: TRBV6-2/TRBV6-3
clone_size: NA
cdr3_aa: ASSYSTVAGELF

d_call: NA
v_call: TRBV6-4
clone_size: NA
cdr3_aa: ASTGSRPLYNEQF

d_call: NA
v_call: TRBV5-4
clone_size: NA
cdr3_aa: ASSYKGAPYNEQF

d_call: NA
v_call: TRBV7-2
clone_size: few
cdr3_aa: ASSLGGTPRVD

d_call: TRBD1
v_call: TRBV18
clone_size: NA
cdr3_aa: ASSPQGQGGGYGYT

d_call: TRBD1
v_call: TRBV9
clone_size: NA
cdr3_aa: ASSVGTGWNQPQH

d_call: NA
v_call: TRBV3-1/TRBV3-2
clone_size: NA
cdr3_aa: ASSQETPVNTQY

d_call: NA
v_call: TRBV10-1
clone_size: few
cdr3_aa: ASGREKGTGELF

d_call: NA
v_call: TRBV7-2
clone_size: NA
cdr3_aa: ASSLSRDFETGELF

d_call: NA
v_call: TRBV3-1/TRBV3-2
clone_size: NA
cdr3_aa: ASSPRGEGSKPQH

d_call: NA
v_call: TRBV4-1
clone_size: NA
cdr3_aa: ASSQGSGRDNSPLH

d_call: TRBD2
v_call: TRBV9
clone_size: once
cdr3_aa: ASSVVGLAGVTDTQY

d_call: TRBD2
v_call: TRBV6-4
clone_size: NA
cdr3_aa: ASSELAGATGELF

d_call: NA
v_call: TRBV3-1/TRBV3-2
clone_size: NA
cdr3_aa: ASSPTLGGATNEKLF

d_call: TRBD2
v_call: TRBV30
clone_size: NA
cdr3_aa: AWSKSGGVNEQF

d_call: TRBD1
v_call: TRBV4-3
clone_size: NA
cdr3_aa: ASSPEGAYGYT

d_call: NA
v_call: TRBV28
clone_size: NA
cdr3_aa: ASSPLGPPTNEKLF

d_call: TRBD1
v_call: TRBV27
clone_size: NA
cdr3_aa: ASRGTAITGELF

d_call: TRBD1
v_call: TRBV19
clone_size: NA
cdr3_aa: ASSILTGTGEGYT

d_call: NA
v_call: TRBV9
clone_size: NA
cdr3_aa: ASSVAQQDTQY

d_call: NA
v_call: TRBV5-6
clone_size: once
cdr3_aa: ASSFGIEAF